This TCR beta chain was sequenced in a study of CD8+CD57+ T cells in acquired aplastic anemia. Study details: Quantities of DNA derived from sorted CD4+ and CD8+ cells averaged 3.2 ug.

The CDR3 is made up of 11 amino acids. From germline, CDR1 is SEHNR and CDR2 FQNEAQ (reference sequence). V shed 5 bases and J shed 5 bases, with 4 bases lying between them. For this clonotype: A much larger clone is a single base away; this may be a read error. In this CDR3 the conserved last residue, phenylalanine or tryptophan, is missing, so a read error is likely.

Those patients picked for sequencing had displayed CD8+CD57+ cell expansion on flow cytometry. In all patients, the disease was severe acquired aplastic anemia. Among the patients, none had received any therapy at the time of blood sampling. According to the study, genomic DNA was the template for TCR beta VDJ and CDR3 profiling. TCRdb processed the reads anew with MiXCR; each CDR3 protein has one entry. The sample lists under 250,000 distinct CDR3 sequences, around half seen once, with less than 9% in the top ten. J is TRBJ2-1 and V is TRBV7-9, with no clear D. This sequence originates from a human donor with aplastic anemia. The specimen sequenced was sorted CD4+, CD8+, or CD8+CD57+ T cells (not recorded which) from PBMCs. The CDR3 loop reads CASSTNNEQFL. Written as DNA, the CDR3 is TGTGCCAGCAGCACCAACAATGAGCAGTTCCTC.